The clone carrying this T cell receptor beta chain has only a few counts. Its antigen is as yet unknown. The data were taken from a study of beta chain features in type 1 diabetes. The wider study: The examined sorted cells totaled approximately 110 million across samples.

General study points: VDJ junctions sequenced from type 1 diabetes patients showed fewer insertions and more deletions. Moderately but significantly shorter TCRB CDR3s were found in Type 1 diabetes patients in all four CD4+ subsets.

The whole isolated RNA underwent reverse transcription, so sequencing captured expressed TCRB transcripts. The assay was immunoSEQ multiplex PCR, and TCRdb's table has in-frame clones only and misses some. The sample consists of fewer than 500,000 clones, roughly 14% of them appearing once. V lost 0 bases and J 2 bases, leaving 14 bases between the germline ends. The V gene's germline CDR1 is SGHRS and CDR2 YFSETQ. This CDR3 is 16 amino acids long. Researchers reported sorting CD4+ naive, central memory, regulatory and stem cell-like memory cells via CD45RO/CCR7/CD25/CD127/CD95/CD27. This chain uses TRBV5-1 with TRBJ2-5, with D hard to call. The receptor's source is a man aged 30 to 39 in good health. Sequenced sample: naive CD4+ T cells from blood. In nucleotides, the CDR3 is TGCGCCAGCAGCTTGGCCGATTTTGGACGTCAAGAGACCCAGTACTTC. Protein product: CASSLADFGRQETQYF.